Following are 18 T cell receptor beta chains from one sample sequenced in a study of regulatory T cells in long-lasting Graves disease. The authors built TCR beta libraries using iRepertoire HTBI primers and Arm-PCR of CDR3 regions. TCRdb re-called the multiplex PCR reads with MiXCR, one entry per CDR3 protein. This table has hundreds of thousands of distinct CDR3 sequences, more than 15% appearing once. The time point denotes: newly diagnosed GD, antithyroid drugs for less than 3 months. PBMC-extracted RNA yielded the TCR library. The data also belong to a second study, concerning T cells in Graves' hyperthyroidism and ophthalmopathy.

The material sequenced was peripheral blood mononuclear cells (PBMCs), taken at new diagnosis, from a patient treated with antithyroid drugs. All receptors derive from a man between 18 and 29 years old with Graves disease.

This clonotype was detected a few times. The chain recombines TRBV6-2 or TRBV6-3 with TRBJ1-1, with D unclear. The germline V and J ends were trimmed by 0 bases and 0 bases, with 8 bases remaining between them. Germline loops: CDR1 MNHEY, CDR2 SVGEGT. The CDR3 runs to 15 residues. For the CDR3, the DNA is TGTGCCAGCAGTTACTCGAGAGGTCTGAACACTGAAGCTTTCTTT. Amino acids: CASSYSRGLNTEAFF.

This clonotype showed up many times. The V call is TRBV9, the J call TRBJ1-2; 9 nucleotides match TRBD1. V trimming: 0 bases; J trimming: 5 bases; junction bases outside the gene matches: 2. The CDR3 has 14 residues. Germline V gives CDR1 SGDLS, CDR2 YYNGEE. The CDR3 spells CASSVGTGDYGYTF. In DNA, the CDR3 is TGTGCCAGCAGCGTAGGGACAGGGGATTATGGCTACACCTTC. The complete variable domain, with remaining parts taken from reference TRBV9 and TRBJ1-2, reads DSGVTQTPKHLITATGQRVTLRCSPRSGDLSVYWYQQSLDQGLQFLIQYYNGEERAKGNILERFSAQQFPDLHSELNLSSLELGDSALYFCASSVGTGDYGYTFGSGTRLTVV.

This clonotype was observed a handful of times. The chain combines TRBV29-1 with TRBJ2-7; D perhaps matches TRBD2 (5 bases). CDR1 is SQVTM and CDR2 is ANQGSEA in the germline V gene. V dropped 6 bases and J dropped 4 bases, with 16 bases sitting between them. The CDR3 has 13 residues. The CDR3 DNA follows: TGCAGCGTACTCGGGGATCGTTCGTACGAGCAGTACTTC. Translating it yields CSVLGDRSYEQYF.

This chain connects TRBV27 to TRBJ2-7; possible D gene TRBD1, 5 bases. Germline V gives CDR1 MNHEY, CDR2 SMNVEV (reference sequence). This CDR3 region has 15 residues. Trimming removed 3 bases from V and 3 bases from J, with 15 bases in between. For the CDR3, the DNA is TGTGCCAGCAGTTTGTGGGGCCCTGCGAACTACGAGCAGTACTTC. It specifies CASSLWGPANYEQYF.

This clonotype was detected ten times or more. V gene TRBV10-3 combines with J gene TRBJ2-1, with D uncertain. Germline loops: CDR1 ENHRY, CDR2 SYGVKD. V was clipped by 3 bases and J by 10 bases, with 10 bases between them. The length of the CDR3 is 12 residues. The CDR3 sequence is CAISELVGEQFF. The CDR3 DNA is TGTGCCATCAGTGAATTAGTTGGCGAGCAGTTCTTC.

As regards this clonotype: It differs at one base from a far larger clone, so likely a read error. This CDR3 reads CASTTGTGRHEQFF. Written as DNA, the CDR3 is TGTGCCAGCACCACCGGGACAGGGCGCCACGAGCAGTTCTTC. The chain carries TRBV11-2 and TRBJ2-1, with TRBD1 matching 9 bases. Unmatched junction bases numbered 11, after V lost 7 bases and J lost 10 bases. CDR3 size: 14 residues. In germline, CDR1 is SGHAT, CDR2 FQNNGV.

This clonotype occurred once. A read error may be the cause here, since a much bigger clone is one base away. The rearrangement links TRBV12-3 or TRBV12-4 to TRBJ2-3; 13 positions agree with TRBD2. The J call may be wrong; the DNA end is better matched by TRBJ2-7. The CDR3 is 17 residues long. The CDR3 nucleotides read TGTGCCAGCAGTTTGGGGACTAGCGGGGACTCCTACAATGAGCAGTACTTC. Its translation is CASSLGTSGDSYNEQYF.

The V and J genes are TRBV10-3 and TRBJ2-1; the D gene is possibly TRBD1 (6 bases). CDR3 length: 15 amino acids. Germline CDR1 reads ENHRY; CDR2 reads SYGVKD. Trimming pared 4 bases from V and 0 bases from J, leaving 10 bases between. The CDR3 spells CAISVGGSSYNEQFF. The CDR3 bases are TGTGCCATCAGTGTAGGGGGTAGCTCCTACAATGAGCAGTTCTTC.

This clonotype was recorded at least ten times. CDR3: CASSFTIVGEQYF. The CDR3 DNA reads TGTGCCAGCAGCTTTACTATCGTGGGAGAGCAGTACTTC. J is TRBJ2-7 and V is TRBV7-9; D unresolved. The V end was cut by 3 bases, the J end by 7 bases, with 13 bases between. This CDR3 comprises 13 residues. The germline CDR1 and CDR2 sequences are SEHNR and FQNEAQ (reference sequence).

The gene calls are TRBV24-1 and TRBJ2-7; D gene unclear. The V end was cut by 4 bases, the J end by 2 bases, with 17 bases between. CDR1 and CDR2 from the germline V gene are KGHDR and SFDVKD. CDR3 size: 16 residues. This CDR3 reads CATSDSDGNNPYEQYF. For the CDR3, the DNA is TGTGCCACCAGTGACTCGGACGGAAACAACCCCTACGAGCAGTACTTC.

The chain carries TRBV7-9 and TRBJ2-7; TRBD2 matches 7 bases. Germline CDR1 reads SEHNR; CDR2 reads FQNEAQ (reference sequence). V trimming: 3 bases; J trimming: 4 bases; junction bases outside the gene matches: 9. The CDR3 sequence is 15 residues long. This CDR3 reads CASSFMGGGLYEQYF. The CDR3 nucleotides are TGTGCCAGCAGCTTCATGGGCGGGGGACTGTACGAGCAGTACTTC.

This clonotype was detected ten times or more. The chain couples TRBV11-2 to TRBJ2-3; D might be TRBD1 or TRBD2, each matching 7 bases. The CDR3 totals 14 residues. Germline V lookup: CDR1 SGHAT, CDR2 FQNNGV. The V end was cut by 7 bases, the J end by 5 bases, with 16 bases between. CDR3 residues: CASNQGGGLDTQYF. The CDR3 DNA reads TGTGCCAGCAACCAGGGGGGGGGTTTAGATACGCAGTATTTT. The entire variable domain, with the rest obtained from reference TRBV11-2 and TRBJ2-3, is as follows: EAGVAQSPRYKIIEKRQSVAFWCNPISGHATLYWYQQILGQGPKLLIQFQNNGVVDDSQLPKDRFSAERLKGVDSTLKIQPAKLEDSAVYLCASNQGGGLDTQYFGPGTRLTVL.

Ten or more counts support this clonotype. The chain couples TRBV7-2 to TRBJ1-3; D remains ambiguous. The V end was cut by 1 base, the J end by 0 bases, with 10 bases between. Germline CDR1 SGHTA, CDR2 FQGNSA. The CDR3 has 16 amino acids. CDR3: CASSLEGRYSGNTIYF. The CDR3 coding sequence is TGTGCCAGCAGCTTAGAGGGCCGCTACTCTGGAAACACCATATATTTT.

This clonotype was picked up many times. This chain joins TRBV20-1 and TRBJ1-2; a possible D gene is TRBD1 (5 bases). Germline V gene lookup returns CDR1 DFQATT and CDR2 SNEGSKA (reference sequence). The CDR3 sequence is 14 residues long. The CDR3: CSPVTLGQDYGYTF. DNA of the CDR3: TGCAGCCCCGTAACTTTGGGGCAGGACTATGGCTACACCTTC.

This clonotype came up many times. The chain couples TRBV11-2 to TRBJ2-1, with TRBD2 as a possible D gene (5 bases). V was shortened by 3 bases and J by 0 bases, with 9 bases between the two germline ends. There are 15 residues in the CDR3. The germline CDR1 and CDR2 sequences are SGHAT and FQNNGV. The CDR3 sequence: CASSFTGGSYNEQFF. The CDR3 nucleotides are TGTGCCAGCAGCTTTACCGGAGGCTCCTACAATGAGCAGTTCTTC.

About this clonotype itself: A clone one base away is much larger, so this may be a read error. The chain joins TRBV12-3 or TRBV12-4 to TRBJ2-1; D uncertain. CDR3 length equals 14 residues. Trimming removed 4 bases from V and 10 bases from J, with 17 bases in between. CDR3 nucleotides: TGTGCCAGCAGTTGGGGTGGTGGCTCCTACGAGCAGTTCTTC. Protein sequence: CASSWGGGSYEQFF.

The rearrangement joins TRBV28 to TRBJ2-6; possibly TRBD1 for D (6 bases). Germline CDR1 MDHEN, CDR2 SYDVKM. The CDR3 has 18 residues. The germline V and J ends were trimmed by 4 bases and 2 bases, with 18 bases remaining between them. This CDR3 is CASSSYYKQGAGANVLTF. The CDR3, as DNA: TGTGCCAGCAGTTCCTATTACAAACAGGGTGCTGGGGCCAACGTCCTGACTTTC.

In its sample, this clonotype was seen many times. DNA of the CDR3: TGTGCCAGCAGCTGTTCCCAGCATTTT. As protein: CASSCSQHF. The chain employs TRBV7-3 and TRBJ1-5; D is unclear. There are 9 residues in the CDR3. Trimming cost V 4 bases and J 11 bases, with 3 bases left between them. The germline V gene has CDR1 SGHTA and CDR2 FQGTGA.